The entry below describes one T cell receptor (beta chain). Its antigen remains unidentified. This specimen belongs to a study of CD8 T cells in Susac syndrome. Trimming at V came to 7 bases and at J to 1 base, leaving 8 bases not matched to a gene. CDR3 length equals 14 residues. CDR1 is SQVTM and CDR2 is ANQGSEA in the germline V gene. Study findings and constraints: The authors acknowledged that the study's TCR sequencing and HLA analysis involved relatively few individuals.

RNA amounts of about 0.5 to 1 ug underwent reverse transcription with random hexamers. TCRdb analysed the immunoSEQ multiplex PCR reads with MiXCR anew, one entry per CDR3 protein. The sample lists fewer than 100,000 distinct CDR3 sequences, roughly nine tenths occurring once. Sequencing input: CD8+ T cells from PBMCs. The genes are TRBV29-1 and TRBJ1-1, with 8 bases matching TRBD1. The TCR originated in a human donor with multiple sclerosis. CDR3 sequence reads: CSASPGTGNTEAFF. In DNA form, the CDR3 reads TGCAGCGCTAGTCCCGGGACAGGGAACACTGAAGCTTTCTTT.